This TCR beta chain is drawn from a study of blood T cells in healthy people across ages. The V and J ends lost 4 bases and 8 bases respectively, with 14 bases between them. The CDR3 is 13 residues long. For this clonotype: Its specificity is unknown.

Study conclusions and caveats: A strong correlation between TCR beta diversity and naive T cell percentage was seen.

For the second PCR, which ran for roughly 7 to 11 cycles, a sample-barcoded 5' primer and a J-beta primer mix were used. MiXCR, run by TCRdb on the 5' RACE reads, gives a single entry per CDR3 protein. The sample consists of 600,000 to 900,000 distinct CDR3 sequences, more than 25% of them appearing once. These records were also assigned to another study, of T cells of mothers and their children. That work adds: Overlap ran slightly, non-significantly higher for related than unrelated mother-child pairs.

This clonotype was sampled from a boy younger than 18 in good health. The rearrangement links TRBV12-3 or TRBV12-4 to TRBJ1-1; D not certain. The sequencing input was blood. In DNA form, the CDR3 reads TGTGCCAGCAGTTATTCCTTTGCGCAGGAAGCTTTCTTT. Protein product: CASSYSFAQEAFF.